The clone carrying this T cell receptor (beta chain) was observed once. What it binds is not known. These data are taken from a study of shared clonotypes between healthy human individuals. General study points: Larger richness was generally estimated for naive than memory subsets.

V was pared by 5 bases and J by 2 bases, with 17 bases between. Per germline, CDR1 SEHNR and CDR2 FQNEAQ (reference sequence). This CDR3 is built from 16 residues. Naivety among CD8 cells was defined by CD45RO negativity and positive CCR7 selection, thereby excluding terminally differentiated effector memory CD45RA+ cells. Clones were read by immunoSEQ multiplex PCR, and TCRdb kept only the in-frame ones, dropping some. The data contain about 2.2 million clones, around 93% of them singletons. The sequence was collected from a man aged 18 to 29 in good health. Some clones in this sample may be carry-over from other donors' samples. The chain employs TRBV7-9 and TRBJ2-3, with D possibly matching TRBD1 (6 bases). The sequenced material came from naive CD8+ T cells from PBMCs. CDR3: CASSPGTQDATDTQYF. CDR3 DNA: TGTGCCAGCAGCCCGGGGACACAAGATGCCACAGATACGCAGTATTTT. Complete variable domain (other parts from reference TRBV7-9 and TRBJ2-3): DTGVSQNPRHKITKRGQNVTFRCDPISEHNRLYWYRQTLGQGPEFLTYFQNEAQLEKSRLLSDRFSAERPKGSFSTLEIQRTEQGDSAMYLCASSPGTQDATDTQYFGPGTRLTVL.